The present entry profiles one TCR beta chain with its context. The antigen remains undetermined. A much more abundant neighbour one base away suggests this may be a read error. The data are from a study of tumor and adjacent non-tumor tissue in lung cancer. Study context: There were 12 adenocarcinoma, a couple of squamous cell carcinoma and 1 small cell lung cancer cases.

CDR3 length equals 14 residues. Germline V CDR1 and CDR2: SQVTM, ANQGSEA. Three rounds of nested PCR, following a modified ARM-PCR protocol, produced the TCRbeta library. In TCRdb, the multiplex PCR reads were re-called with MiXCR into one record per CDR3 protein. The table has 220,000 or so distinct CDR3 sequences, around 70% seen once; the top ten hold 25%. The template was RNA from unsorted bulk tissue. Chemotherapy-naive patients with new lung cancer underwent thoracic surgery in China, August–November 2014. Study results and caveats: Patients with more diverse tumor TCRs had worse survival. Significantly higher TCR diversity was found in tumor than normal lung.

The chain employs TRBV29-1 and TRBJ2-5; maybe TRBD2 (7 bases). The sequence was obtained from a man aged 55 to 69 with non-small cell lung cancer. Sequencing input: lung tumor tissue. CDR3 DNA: TGCAGCGTTGAAGATTGGGGGGGCTCAGAGATCCAGTACTTC. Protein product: CSVEDWGGSEIQYF.